One sample yielded the 15 T cell receptor beta chains listed below, sequenced in a study of blood T cell repertoires in COVID-19. Repertoires were generated with immunoSEQ multiplex PCR, while TCRdb's copy carries only in-frame clones and drops some. This sample has 110,000 or so clones, with approximately 80% found just once. What was sequenced was peripheral blood. Every receptor here comes from a middle-aged woman with acute or convalescent COVID-19.

V gene TRBV10-1 combines with J gene TRBJ2-3; 9 bases map to TRBD1. The CDR3 is made up of 13 amino acids. Germline values: CDR1 WNHNN, CDR2 SYGVQD (reference sequence). The V segment lost 6 bases and the J segment 3 bases; nucleotides outside the gene matches: 1. The CDR3 is CASRGQGTDTQYF. CDR3 DNA: TGCGCCAGCAGGGGACAGGGAACAGATACGCAGTATTTT.

The V call is TRBV5-6, the J call TRBJ1-2; TRBD1 agrees at 8 bases. The junction had 11 bases not matched to a gene; V was cut back by 5 bases and J by 5 bases. This CDR3 has 15 residues. Germline CDR1 is SGHDT and CDR2 is YYEEEE. The CDR3 coding sequence is TGTGCCAGCAGAGACATGGCGGGGACAGGATATGGCTACACCTTC. Translation: CASRDMAGTGYGYTF.

The rearrangement links TRBV3-1 (or the pseudogene TRBV3-2) to TRBJ1-3, with TRBD1 identical over 10 bases. This CDR3 has 16 amino acids. Trimming took 5 bases from V and 1 from J; bases not matched to a gene: 5. Germline lookup yields CDR1 LGHDT and CDR2 YNNKEL (reference sequence). The CDR3 sequence: CASSKTGGRSGNTIYF. DNA for the CDR3: TGTGCCAGCAGCAAGACAGGGGGCAGGTCTGGAAACACCATATATTTT.

V gene TRBV27 combines with J gene TRBJ2-7, with 7 bases fitting TRBD2. This CDR3 has 13 residues. V dropped 2 bases and J dropped 5; count of bases not matched to a gene: 3. Germline loops: CDR1 MNHEY, CDR2 SMNVEV (reference sequence). The CDR3 DNA follows: TGTGCCAGCAGTTTAACCGGGGGGAACGAGCAGTACTTC. It codes for CASSLTGGNEQYF.

The rearrangement uses TRBV18 and TRBJ2-5; unclear D gene. In germline, CDR1 is KGHSH, CDR2 LQKENI. The CDR3 consists of 13 residues. V dropped 3 bases and J dropped 4 bases, with 9 bases sitting between them. CDR3 nucleotide sequence: TGTGCCAGCTCACCGGCACCGTTAGAGACCCAGTACTTC. Translating gives CASSPAPLETQYF.

The chain joins TRBV19 to TRBJ1-2, with D perhaps TRBD1 (6 bases). Trimming took 4 bases from V and 4 from J, leaving 13 bases between them. This CDR3 spans 14 amino acids. Germline V lookup: CDR1 LNHDA, CDR2 SQIVND (reference sequence). CDR3 sequence (DNA): TGTGCCAGTAGTAGGCAGGGGAGCAGCTATGGCTACACCTTC. Its translation: CASSRQGSSYGYTF.

The CDR3 reads CASSFGGKRYEQYF. The CDR3 DNA follows: TGTGCCAGCAGCTTCGGGGGGAAGCGCTACGAGCAGTACTTC. The chain joins TRBV5-6 to TRBJ2-7; 7 bases map to TRBD2. Germline V gene sequence: CDR1 SGHDT, CDR2 YYEEEE. V lost 2 bases and J lost 3; bases outside the gene matches: 5. The CDR3 spans 14 residues.

V is TRBV11-2 and J is TRBJ1-5; no reliable D call. The V gene's germline CDR1 is SGHAT and CDR2 FQNNGV. V shed 2 bases and J shed 5 bases, with 7 bases lying between them. The CDR3 has 13 amino acids. CDR3 amino acids: CASSLKGDQPQHF. In nucleotides, the CDR3 is TGTGCCAGCAGCTTAAAGGGAGATCAGCCCCAGCATTTT.

The rearrangement links TRBV7-9 to TRBJ1-1; 8 nucleotides agree with TRBD1. V lost 1 base and J lost 1; bases outside the gene matches: 8. Germline V lookup: CDR1 SEHNR, CDR2 FQNEAQ (reference sequence). The CDR3 covers 17 residues. The CDR3 coding sequence is TGTGCCAGCAGCTTAGGATCGGGTGGGACAGGGAACACTGAAGCTTTCTTT. Translated, it gives CASSLGSGGTGNTEAFF.

This clone was detected a few times. The V call is TRBV19, the J call TRBJ1-5; D perhaps matches TRBD1 (5 bases). The germline V and J ends were trimmed by 6 bases and 0 bases, with 9 bases remaining between them. The CDR3 runs to 14 residues. Germline values: CDR1 LNHDA, CDR2 SQIVND (reference sequence). In DNA form, the CDR3 reads TGTGCCAGTAGCGACAGTATTAGCAATCAGCCCCAGCATTTT. Residues: CASSDSISNQPQHF.

The rearrangement uses TRBV6-5 and TRBJ2-7, with TRBD2 identical over 10 bases. V lost 0 bases and J lost 6; bases outside the gene matches: 5. CDR3 length: 15 residues. Germline lookup yields CDR1 MNHEY and CDR2 SVGAGI. The CDR3 bases are TGTGCCAGCAGTTACTCGCTAGCGGGGGCGGTCGAGCAGTACTTC. This sequence encodes CASSYSLAGAVEQYF.

This clone appeared once. CDR3 bases: TGCGCCAGCAGCTTGGCCGGACAGCGGCGGTACAATGAGCAGTTCTTC. It yields the protein CASSLAGQRRYNEQFF. This chain joins TRBV5-1 and TRBJ2-1, with a tentative D call TRBD1 (6 bases). Per the germline V gene, CDR1 is SGHRS and CDR2 is YFSETQ. This CDR3 comprises 16 residues. The V gene lost 0 bases and the J gene lost 4 bases, with 14 bases spanning the gap.

The rearrangement joins TRBV19 to TRBJ1-2, with a weak D call TRBD1 (6 bases). With 5 bases removed from V and 3 bases from J, the gap between germline ends came to 16 bases. CDR3 length: 15 residues. From germline, CDR1 is LNHDA and CDR2 SQIVND (reference sequence). The CDR3 DNA sequence: TGTGCCAGTAGTCCCTCGACAGGCGGATACTATGGCTACACCTTC. Translating gives CASSPSTGGYYGYTF. The variable domain in full, with the rest retrieved from reference TRBV19 and TRBJ1-2, is DGGITQSPKYLFRKEGQNVTLSCEQNLNHDAMYWYRQDPGQGLRLIYYSQIVNDFQKGDIAEGYSVSREKKESFPLTVTSAQKNPTAFYLCASSPSTGGYYGYTFGSGTRLTVV.

V is TRBV5-1 and J is TRBJ2-2, with D perhaps TRBD1 (6 bases). Germline lookup yields CDR1 SGHRS and CDR2 YFSETQ. CDR3 length: 16 residues. V was cut by 1 base and J by 0 bases, with 10 bases left in between. CDR3 in amino acids: CASSLIWTANTGELFF. The CDR3 DNA reads as TGCGCCAGCAGCTTGATTTGGACAGCGAACACCGGGGAGCTGTTTTTT.

This clone was recorded once. The chain recombines TRBV2 with TRBJ2-3; 9 bases are shared with TRBD2. The CDR3 loop spans 15 amino acids. Trimming took 11 bases from V and 0 from J; bases not matched to a gene: 9. Germline CDR1 reads SNHLY; CDR2 reads FYNNEI. The DNA for the CDR3 is TGTGCCGGAAGCTTTGCGGGGGGGAGCACAGATACGCAGTATTTT. Its translation: CAGSFAGGSTDTQYF.